The rows below give T cell receptor beta chains drawn from one sample of a study of CD8+ T cells in alopecia areata. Libraries were prepared by immunoSEQ multiplex PCR; TCRdb keeps only in-frame clonotypes and omits some of them. This sample has 150,000 to 200,000 clones, with about half found just once. The sample in question was CD8+ T cells sorted from blood, obtained around week 54, from a patient treated with tofacitinib. These receptors all stem from a human donor with alopecia areata. The CDR3 runs from the conserved cysteine through the conserved F or W. A D gene is named only where the DNA matches it firmly. A row's size may be missing; if present it is once, few, many or a size class.

CASGLDGLSGELFF | TGTGCTAGTGGTTTGGACGGACTATCGGGGGAGCTGTTTTTT | TRBV12-5 | NA | TRBJ2-2 | NA
CASSQDPSGGANEQFF | TGTGCCAGCAGCCAAGACCCTAGCGGGGGGGCCAATGAGCAGTTCTTC | TRBV4-2 | TRBD2 | TRBJ2-1 | NA
CASGLGDGLYGYTF | TGTGCTAGTGGTTTGGGGGACGGGTTATATGGCTACACCTTC | TRBV12-5 | NA | TRBJ1-2 | few
CASSVSESTEAFF | TGTGCCAGTAGTGTAAGCGAGAGCACTGAAGCTTTCTTT | TRBV19 | NA | TRBJ1-1 | NA
CSVLGQADEKLFF | TGCAGCGTTCTGGGACAGGCCGATGAAAAACTGTTTTTT | TRBV29-1 | TRBD1 | TRBJ1-4 | NA
CASSLGDIVAYNEQFF | TGTGCCAGCAGCTTGGGGGACATAGTCGCCTACAATGAGCAGTTCTTC | TRBV5-8 | NA | TRBJ2-1 | few
CASSLGDSKNIQYF | TGTGCCAGCAGCTTAGGGGACTCTAAAAACATTCAGTACTTC | TRBV11-2 | NA | TRBJ2-4 | NA
CASRQLAVQETQYF | TGTGCCAGCAGACAACTAGCGGTGCAAGAGACCCAGTACTTC | TRBV2 | TRBD2 | TRBJ2-5 | NA
CSVGLFNEQFF | TGCAGCGTTGGGCTGTTCAATGAGCAGTTCTTC | TRBV29-1 | NA | TRBJ2-1 | few
CASRVAGSSQYF | TGTGCCAGCAGGGTCGCAGGGTCATCGCAGTATTTT | TRBV2 | NA | TRBJ2-3 | NA
CASSPLDSNYGYTF | TGTGCCAGCAGCCCCCTCGACAGCAACTATGGCTACACCTTC | TRBV6-5 | NA | TRBJ1-2 | NA
CASSSQAEDLGSPLHF | TGTGCCAGCAGTTCCCAAGCAGAGGATCTGGGCTCACCCCTCCACTTT | TRBV6-5 | NA | TRBJ1-6 | NA
CASSRSTGGLGETQYF | TGTGCCAGCAGCCGTTCGACAGGGGGCTTGGGAGAGACCCAGTACTTC | TRBV7-2 | TRBD1 | TRBJ2-5 | NA
CASSWMNTGELFF | TGTGCCAGCAGTTGGATGAACACCGGGGAGCTGTTTTTT | TRBV6-5 | NA | TRBJ2-2 | NA
CASSLVPGWDEQFF | TGTGCCAGCAGCTTAGTACCGGGGTGGGATGAGCAGTTCTTC | TRBV7-9 | NA | TRBJ2-1 | few
CASRHRGYGYTF | TGTGCCAGTAGGCACAGGGGATATGGCTACACCTTC | TRBV19 | TRBD1 | TRBJ1-2 | NA
CASSIGTEQFF | TGTGCCAGCAGTATCGGGACGGAGCAGTTCTTC | TRBV27 | NA | TRBJ2-1 | NA
CASGAESNQPQHF | TGTGCCAGCGGGGCAGAGAGCAATCAGCCCCAGCATTTT | TRBV2 | NA | TRBJ1-5 | NA
CAWSSRRGAGVFSYEQYF | TGTGCCTGGAGTAGCAGGCGTGGGGCAGGGGTCTTCTCCTACGAGCAGTACTTC | TRBV30 | NA | TRBJ2-7 | NA
CASSLRFTGELFF | TGTGCCAGCAGCTTACGGTTCACCGGGGAGCTGTTTTTT | TRBV7-3 | NA | TRBJ2-2 | NA
CASSQAYNEQFF | TGCGCCAGCAGCCAAGCCTACAATGAGCAGTTCTTC | TRBV4-1 | NA | TRBJ2-1 | few
CAWSVNRGRNNSPLHF | TGTGCCTGGAGTGTAAATAGGGGCCGTAATAATTCACCCCTCCACTTT | TRBV30 | NA | TRBJ1-6 | NA
CASSSRGSTGELFF | TGTGCCAGCTCTAGCAGGGGAAGCACCGGGGAGCTGTTTTTT | TRBV9 | NA | TRBJ2-2 | few
CASSYSRQFYEQYF | TGTGCCAGCAGTTACTCACGGCAGTTCTACGAGCAGTACTTC | TRBV6-5 | NA | TRBJ2-7 | NA
CASSQDRIRFF | TGTGCCAGCAGCCAAGACCGGATACGGTTTTTT | TRBV14 | NA | TRBJ1-4 | NA
CASSWDSRDEQFF | TGTGCCAGCAGCTGGGACAGCCGAGATGAGCAGTTCTTC | TRBV7-2 | TRBD1 | TRBJ2-1 | NA
CASSGGTGFRGSPLHF | TGTGCCAGCAGTGGGGGGACAGGGTTTCGAGGCTCACCCCTCCACTTT | TRBV6-1 | TRBD1 | TRBJ1-6 | NA
CASSLNGESYEQYF | TGTGCCAGCAGTTTAAACGGAGAATCCTACGAGCAGTACTTC | TRBV27 | NA | TRBJ2-7 | few
CASRSGTANYGYTF | TGTGCCAGCAGAAGCGGGACAGCTAACTATGGCTACACCTTC | TRBV2 | TRBD1 | TRBJ1-2 | NA
CASSQLVGDNSPLHF | TGCGCCAGCAGCCAGTTAGTAGGGGATAATTCACCCCTCCACTTT | TRBV4-3 | NA | TRBJ1-6 | NA
CASSQAAGGRQETQYF | TGTGCCAGCAGCCAGGCGGCGGGGGGGCGTCAAGAGACCCAGTACTTC | TRBV4-2 | TRBD2 | TRBJ2-5 | NA
CAWSGTPNQPQHF | TGTGCCTGGAGTGGGACACCGAATCAGCCCCAGCATTTT | TRBV30 | NA | TRBJ1-5 | NA
CASSENSAGGSEQYF | TGTGCCAGCAGTGAAAATTCAGCGGGGGGATCCGAGCAGTACTTC | TRBV27 | TRBD2 | TRBJ2-7 | NA
CASSMGQPPLRLDTEAFF | TGTGCCAGCAGCATGGGACAGCCCCCCCTTAGATTGGACACTGAAGCTTTCTTT | TRBV7-6 | TRBD1 | TRBJ1-1 | NA
CASSAVEEGTEAFF | TGTGCCAGCAGTGCGGTCGAGGAGGGCACTGAAGCTTTCTTT | TRBV6-6 | NA | TRBJ1-1 | few
CASSQDPQGAEGNQPQHF | TGTGCCAGCAGCCAAGATCCCCAGGGGGCGGAGGGCAATCAGCCCCAGCATTTT | TRBV4-2 | TRBD1 | TRBJ1-5 | NA
CAVDPGQGYYTF | TGTGCCGTCGACCCCGGTCAGGGCTACTACACCTTC | TRBV10-3 | NA | TRBJ1-2 | NA
CASSLGAEQYF | TGTGCCAGCAGCTTGGGGGCCGAGCAGTACTTC | TRBV5-6 | NA | TRBJ2-7 | NA
CASSYAELYEQYF | TGTGCCAGCAGTTACGCCGAACTCTACGAGCAGTACTTC | TRBV6-5 | NA | TRBJ2-7 | few
CAISPGTSNSPLHF | TGTGCCATCAGCCCCGGGACAAGTAATTCACCCCTCCACTTT | TRBV10-3 | NA | TRBJ1-6 | few
CASSQHDVGYEQYF | TGCGCCAGCAGCCAACATGACGTGGGCTACGAGCAGTACTTC | TRBV4-3 | NA | TRBJ2-7 | NA